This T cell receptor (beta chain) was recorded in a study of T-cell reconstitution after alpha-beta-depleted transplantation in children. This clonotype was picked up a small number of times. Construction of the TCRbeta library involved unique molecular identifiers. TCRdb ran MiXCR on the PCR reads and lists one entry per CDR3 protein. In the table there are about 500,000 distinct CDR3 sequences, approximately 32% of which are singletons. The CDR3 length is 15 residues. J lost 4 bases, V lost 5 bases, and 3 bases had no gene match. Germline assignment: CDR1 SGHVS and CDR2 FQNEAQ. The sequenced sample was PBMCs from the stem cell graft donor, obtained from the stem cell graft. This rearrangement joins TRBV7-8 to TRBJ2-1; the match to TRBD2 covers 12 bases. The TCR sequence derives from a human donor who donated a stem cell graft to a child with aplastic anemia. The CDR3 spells CASSHLAGGYNEQFF. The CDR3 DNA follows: TGTGCCAGCAGCCACCTAGCGGGAGGGTACAATGAGCAGTTCTTC.